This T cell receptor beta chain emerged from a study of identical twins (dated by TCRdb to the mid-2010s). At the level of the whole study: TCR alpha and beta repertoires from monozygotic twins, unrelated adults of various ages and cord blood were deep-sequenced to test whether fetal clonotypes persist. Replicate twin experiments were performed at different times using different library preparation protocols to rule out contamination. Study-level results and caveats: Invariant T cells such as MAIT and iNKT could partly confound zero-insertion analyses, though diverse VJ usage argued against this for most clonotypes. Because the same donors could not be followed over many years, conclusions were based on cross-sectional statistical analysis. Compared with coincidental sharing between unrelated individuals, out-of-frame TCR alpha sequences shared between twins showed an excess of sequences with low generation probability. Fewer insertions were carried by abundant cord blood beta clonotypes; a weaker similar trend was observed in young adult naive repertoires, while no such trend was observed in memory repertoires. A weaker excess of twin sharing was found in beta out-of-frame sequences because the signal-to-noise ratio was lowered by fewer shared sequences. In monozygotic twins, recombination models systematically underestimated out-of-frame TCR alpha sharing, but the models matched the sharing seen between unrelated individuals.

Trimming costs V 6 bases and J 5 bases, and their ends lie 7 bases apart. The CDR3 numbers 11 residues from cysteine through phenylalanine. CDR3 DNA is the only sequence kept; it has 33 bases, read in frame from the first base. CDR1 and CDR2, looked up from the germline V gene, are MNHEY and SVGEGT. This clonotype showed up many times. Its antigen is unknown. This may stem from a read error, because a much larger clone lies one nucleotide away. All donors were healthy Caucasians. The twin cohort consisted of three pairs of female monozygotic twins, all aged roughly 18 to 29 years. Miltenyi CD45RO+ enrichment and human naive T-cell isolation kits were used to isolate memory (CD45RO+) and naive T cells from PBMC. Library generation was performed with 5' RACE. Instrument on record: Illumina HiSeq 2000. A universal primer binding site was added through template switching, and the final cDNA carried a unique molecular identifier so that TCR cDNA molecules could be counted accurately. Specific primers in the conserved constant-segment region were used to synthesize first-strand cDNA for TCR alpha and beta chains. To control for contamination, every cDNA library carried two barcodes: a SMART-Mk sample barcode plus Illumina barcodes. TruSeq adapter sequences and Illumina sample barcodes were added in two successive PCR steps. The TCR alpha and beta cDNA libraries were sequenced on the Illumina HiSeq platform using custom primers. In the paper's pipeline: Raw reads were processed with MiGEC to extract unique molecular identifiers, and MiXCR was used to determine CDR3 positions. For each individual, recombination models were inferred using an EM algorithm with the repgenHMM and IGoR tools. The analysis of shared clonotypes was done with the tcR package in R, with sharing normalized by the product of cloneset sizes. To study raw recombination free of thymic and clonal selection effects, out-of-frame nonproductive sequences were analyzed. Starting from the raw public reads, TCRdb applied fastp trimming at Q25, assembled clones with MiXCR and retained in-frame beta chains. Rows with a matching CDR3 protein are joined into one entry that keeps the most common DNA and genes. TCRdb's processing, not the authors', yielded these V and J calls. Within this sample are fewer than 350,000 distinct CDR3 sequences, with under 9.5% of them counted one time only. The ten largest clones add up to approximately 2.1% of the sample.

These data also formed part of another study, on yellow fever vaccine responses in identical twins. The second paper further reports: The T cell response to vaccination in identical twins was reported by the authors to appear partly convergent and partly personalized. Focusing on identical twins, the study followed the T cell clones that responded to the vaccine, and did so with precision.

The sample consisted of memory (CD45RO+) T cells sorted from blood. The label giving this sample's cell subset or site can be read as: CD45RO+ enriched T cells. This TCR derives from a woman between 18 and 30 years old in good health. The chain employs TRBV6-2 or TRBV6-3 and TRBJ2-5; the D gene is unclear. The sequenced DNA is TGTGCCAGCAGCCAATGGGAGACCCAGTACTTC. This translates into CASSQWETQYF.